The clone carrying this T cell receptor (beta chain) appeared many times. The CDR3 is 15 amino acids. The ends were cut back, 6 bases at V and 2 bases at J, with 13 bases in the middle. CDR1 is SGHTA, CDR2 FQGNSA, per germline. The data are from a study of T cell repertoires in cytomegalovirus infection. Study overall: CMV infection together with matching HLA type was indicated by public TCR beta signatures.

Each CDR3 protein gets one entry after TCRdb re-called the reads with MiXCR. The sample yields roughly 240,000 distinct CDR3 sequences, roughly 6.5% seen once. The rearrangement joins TRBV7-2 to TRBJ2-2, with a possible D match to TRBD2 (6 bases). The material sequenced was PBMCs. The sequence was collected from a human donor in good health (CMV status not recorded). Some clones in this sample may be carry-over from other donors' samples. The CDR3: CASSYQGLNTGELFF. CDR3 sequence (DNA): TGTGCCAGCAGTTATCAGGGACTTAACACCGGGGAGCTGTTTTTT.